This T cell receptor beta chain appears in the sequencing data of a study of neoadjuvant anti-PD-1 for oral cavity cancer listed by TCRdb under 2021. For the wider study: Three to four biweekly doses of nivolumab at 3 mg/kg were mostly administered to patients before curative-intent surgical resection. A fourth nivolumab dose was given around day 43 to patients without progression, and definitive surgical resection was performed in those patients on days 50-56. A roughly 33% response rate was observed in the parent correlative cohort, in which around eleven patients were included. Patients with complete response, partial response or stable disease by RECIST 1.1 were defined as responders, whereas patients with progression were defined as non-responders.

From its cysteine to its phenylalanine, the CDR3 spans 11 amino acids. Only the CDR3 DNA stays, 33 bases, in frame from base 1. Paper-wide results and their limitations: After neoadjuvant nivolumab, T cell clonality (Gini index) in PBMCs was significantly higher in non-responders than in responders. Only a few patients per response group were included in the TCR analyses, and the authors called for validation in larger cohorts. Higher pretreatment blood TCRbeta clonality and lower post-treatment tumor TCRbeta clonality were correlated with higher pretreatment blood Treg/Th17 ratios.

For deep sequencing, each PBMC sample was run in six replicates, with libraries mostly built from 450 to 550 ng of input genomic DNA. TCRbeta libraries were prepared with the immunoSEQ hsTCRbeta kit according to the manufacturer's instructions. The finished libraries were brought together in one pool at about 2.8 nM, which was then read using an Illumina NovaSeq 6000 S4 flow cell. In the source study's methods: The immunoSEQ Analyzer handled quality control and preprocessing of the raw data. The analysis was limited to productive rearrangements, and each clonotype was defined by a unique CDR3 amino acid sequence. Repertoire clonality was estimated as the Gini-Simpson index, which was calculated using the R package tcR. Student's t test was used to compare Gini indices, and Pearson correlation was used to assess associations with tumor size change. The source is immuneACCESS, and TCRdb retained only in-frame sequences with V and J called. Part of the clones is not carried over; for the studies checked, unresolved V genes explain less than half of this, and the remainder is unexplained. That table is the source of V, J and clone size, and D and trimming were worked out from the DNA. This sample lists 75,000 or so clones; 84% were detected once. About 2.9% of the sample rests with the top ten.

Per the publication, the time point label means: before neoadjuvant nivolumab. Patients had been newly diagnosed with stage II-IVA oral cavity squamous cell carcinoma, and no prior systemic or radiation treatment had been given to the patients. The cohort was made up of patients with locally advanced, HPV-negative oral cavity squamous cell carcinoma. No culture maintenance or expansion was done, as the peripheral blood mononuclear cells went straight to analysis. Samples were obtained from a longitudinal correlative study of a single-arm phase II trial of neoadjuvant nivolumab in oral cavity squamous cell carcinoma. Genomic DNA-based TCRbeta sequencing was performed on subject-matched pre- and post-treatment PBMCs and tumors from three responders and three non-responders. Peripheral blood mononuclear cells were collected once before nivolumab treatment and again after treatment, at the time of surgery. The Maxwell RSC DNA from Cells kit was used to isolate genomic DNA from PBMCs.

In the case of this clone: Its target antigen remains unknown. No much larger clone exists at a distance of one base, and base qualities are not known.

The clonotype comes from a person aged 40 to 85 with oral cavity squamous cell carcinoma. Sequences were derived from PBMCs, sampled before nivolumab (anti-PD-1) treatment. The chain uses TRBV21-1 and TRBJ1-1. TRBV21-1 is shown as a pseudogene. The nucleotides read TGTGCCAGCAGCTCTTTCACTGAAGCTTTCTTT. It translates as CASSSFTEAFF.